This T cell receptor beta chain was found in a study of circulating and synovial CD4+ cells in juvenile arthritis. About this clone: No antigen is known for it.

Germline loops: CDR1 LNHDA, CDR2 SQIVND (reference sequence). The CDR3 has 12 amino acids. Trimming removed 5 bases at V and 2 bases at J, with 5 bases between. Study results and caveats: Overlap with synovium rose as more T cells were sequenced. Some such blood samples were as oligoclonal as synovium. CPL versus bulk CD4 samples: T cell genome counts differed by at least an order of magnitude.

Method: immunoSEQ multiplex PCR; TCRdb's copy keeps in-frame clones and lacks some. The sample records about 33,000 clones, about 95% being singletons. Sequenced: CD4+ T cells from blood. J is TRBJ2-3 and V is TRBV19; no firm D call. The clonotype originates from a human donor with juvenile idiopathic arthritis. The CDR3 DNA reads as TGTGCCAGTAGTTTCTCCACAGATACGCAGTATTTT. Translation: CASSFSTDTQYF.